These 2 T cell receptor beta chains were all obtained from the same sample, sequenced in a study of cytomegalovirus exposure and HLA in healthy donors. PCR used 60 Vbeta primers and 13 Jbeta primers. Data came from immunoSEQ multiplex PCR; TCRdb stores just in-frame clones and leaves some out. The sample holds under 200,000 clones, around 81% seen once. Sequences were obtained from PBMCs. These receptor sequences come from a young woman in good health and CMV-seropositive.

The V call is TRBV5-1, the J call TRBJ2-5; TRBD2 is a possible D gene (6 bases). This CDR3 contains 15 residues. V lost 7 bases and J lost 1, with 17 bases in between. Germline V lookup: CDR1 SGHRS, CDR2 YFSETQ. DNA for the CDR3: TGCGCCAGCTCCATCTGGGCGGGAATCCAAGAGACCCAGTACTTC. Translating gives CASSIWAGIQETQYF.

The count of this clone is one. The DNA of the CDR3 is TGTGCCAGCAGCTTGGAAACCCCCGGGACTAGCGGGGGCAATGAGCAGTTCTTC. Protein: CASSLETPGTSGGNEQFF. This sequence joins TRBV5-5 and TRBJ2-1, with TRBD2 matching 14 bases. The length of the CDR3 is 18 residues. Germline CDR1 and CDR2: SGHKS and YYEKEE (reference sequence). The V and J ends lost 0 bases and 6 bases, in that order; junction bases with no gene match: 8. The complete variable domain, with remaining parts taken from reference TRBV5-5 and TRBJ2-1, reads DAGVTQSPTHLIKTRGQQVTLRCSPISGHKSVSWYQQVLGQGPQFIFQYYEKEERGRGNFPDRFSARQFPNYSSELNVNALLLGDSALYLCASSLETPGTSGGNEQFFGPGTRLTVL.